The 20 T cell receptor beta chains reported below all come from one sample, sequenced in a study of CD4 T cells in relation to SARS-CoV-2 and coronaviruses. Generated by immunoSEQ multiplex PCR, the TCRdb table keeps only in-frame clones and is missing some. This table has some 43,000 clones, over 75% appearing once. Their cognate antigens are unknown. The sequencing sample was made of naive CD4+ T cells from PBMCs, cultured in vitro. Described subset: naive CD4+ T cells isolated by negative enrichment. The receptors here all came from an adult with COVID-19.

The chain couples TRBV7-9 to TRBJ2-5; 7 bases match TRBD2. V shed 3 bases and J 4 bases; nucleotides not matched to a gene: 5. Germline loops: CDR1 SEHNR, CDR2 FQNEAQ (reference sequence). The CDR3 has 14 amino acids. In nucleotides, the CDR3 is TGTGCCAGCAGCTTCGCGACTAGCAGAGAGACCCAGTACTTC. It yields the protein CASSFATSRETQYF. The complete variable domain, with remaining parts taken from reference TRBV7-9 and TRBJ2-5, reads DTGVSQNPRHKITKRGQNVTFRCDPISEHNRLYWYRQTLGQGPEFLTYFQNEAQLEKSRLLSDRFSAERPKGSFSTLEIQRTEQGDSAMYLCASSFATSRETQYFGPGTRLLVL.

This clone turned up a few times. The chain combines TRBV6-5 with TRBJ2-2; D not resolved. Germline V gene sequence: CDR1 MNHEY, CDR2 SVGAGI. The CDR3 length is 15 residues. The germline V and J ends were trimmed by 7 bases and 1 base, with 13 bases remaining between them. The CDR3 coding sequence is TGTGCCAGCACCTTACGCCCAGAGAACACCGGGGAGCTGTTTTTT. Translated, it gives CASTLRPENTGELFF.

V gene TRBV4-1 combines with J gene TRBJ2-3; no clear D. The CDR3 is 14 amino acids. Trimming removed 2 bases at V and 0 bases at J, with 6 bases between. Germline V gene data show CDR1 as MGHRA and CDR2 as YSYEKL. The CDR3, as DNA: TGCGCCAGCAGCCAACCGACAAGCACAGATACGCAGTATTTT. Translation gives CASSQPTSTDTQYF.

The rearrangement uses TRBV11-2 and TRBJ2-3, with no clear D. This CDR3 has 16 residues. The V gene's germline CDR1 is SGHAT and CDR2 FQNNGV. Trimming took 0 bases from V and 1 from J, leaving 11 bases between them. CDR3 region: CASSLDPGWGTDTQYF. The CDR3, as DNA: TGTGCCAGCAGCTTAGATCCGGGTTGGGGCACAGATACGCAGTATTTT.

V is TRBV19 and J is TRBJ2-2; tentatively, D is TRBD2 (5 bases). The V end lost 7 bases, the J end lost 0 bases, and 15 bases lay between the germline ends. Per the germline V gene, CDR1 is LNHDA and CDR2 is SQIVND (reference sequence). This CDR3 spans 16 amino acids. This CDR3 reads CASTGGSRANTGELFF. CDR3 bases: TGTGCCAGTACCGGCGGCTCGAGGGCGAACACCGGGGAGCTGTTTTTT.

A word on this clone: A read error may produce the germline difference seen at one junction end. The chain employs TRBV14 and TRBJ1-1; D gene uncertain. The CDR3 is 13 residues long. The germline V gene has CDR1 SGHDN and CDR2 FVKESK. This CDR3 is CAGSPLSESEAFF. Here the CDR3 DNA reads TGTGCCGGCAGCCCGCTCTCGGAGTCTGAAGCTTTCTTT.

The V gene is TRBV11-2, the J gene TRBJ2-1, with TRBD2 matching over 12 bases. Trimming took 6 bases from V and 7 from J; bases not matched to a gene: 4. The CDR3 is made up of 14 amino acids. Germline-derived CDR1 and CDR2 are SGHAT and FQNNGV. For the CDR3, the DNA is TGTGCCAGCAGACTAGCGGGAGGACCGAATGAGCAGTTCTTC. As protein: CASRLAGGPNEQFF.

This clone was picked up one time. V is TRBV28 and J is TRBJ2-2; no clear D gene. The length of the CDR3 is 16 residues. Germline CDR1 and CDR2: MDHEN and SYDVKM. Trimming cost V 3 bases and J 3 bases, with 14 bases left between them. The CDR3 region is CASSFSSLRYTGELFF. DNA for the CDR3: TGTGCCAGCAGTTTTTCGTCACTTAGATACACCGGGGAGCTGTTTTTT.

The V gene is TRBV6-2 or TRBV6-3, the J gene TRBJ2-2; maybe TRBD2 (5 bases). Germline CDR1 reads MNHEY; CDR2 reads SVGEGT. The CDR3 length is 14 residues. Trimming removed 0 bases at V and 7 bases at J, with 9 bases between. In DNA form, the CDR3 reads TGTGCCAGCAGTTACTCGGGAGAGGTCGGGGAGCTGTTTTTT. Protein product: CASSYSGEVGELFF.

The chain recombines TRBV18 with TRBJ2-7; 7 bases line up with TRBD1. Germline CDR1 KGHSH, CDR2 LQKENI. Germline trimming cut 3 bases from V and 6 bases from J; bases unmatched to any gene: 17. The CDR3 has 17 residues. The CDR3 spells CASSPFRGRATPSEQYF. DNA for the CDR3: TGTGCCAGCTCACCCTTTAGGGGGCGGGCTACCCCATCCGAGCAGTACTTC. Variable domain in full (rest from reference TRBV18 and TRBJ2-7): NAGVMQNPRHLVRRRGQEARLRCSPMKGHSHVYWYRQLPEEGLKFMVYLQKENIIDESGMPKERFSAEFPKEGPSILRIQQVVRGDSAAYFCASSPFRGRATPSEQYFGPGTRLTVT.

The gene calls are TRBV30 and TRBJ2-3; D gene uncertain. The CDR3 runs to 13 residues. The germline V gene has CDR1 GTSNPN and CDR2 SVGIG (reference sequence). Trimming removed 1 base from V and 0 bases from J, with 5 bases in between. CDR3 in amino acids: CAWSDASTDTQYF. The DNA for the CDR3 is TGTGCCTGGAGTGACGCTAGCACAGATACGCAGTATTTT.

This chain joins TRBV4-1 and TRBJ2-3, with a weak D call TRBD2 (5 bases). The CDR3 contains 14 residues. Trimming took 5 bases from V and 5 from J, leaving 14 bases between them. The germline gives CDR1 MGHRA, CDR2 YSYEKL. The CDR3 reads CASSTPEGGDTQYF. The CDR3 region has the DNA TGCGCCAGCAGCACTCCAGAGGGTGGAGATACGCAGTATTTT.

This clone has a single count. The rearrangement links TRBV4-1 to TRBJ2-3, with 8 bases aligning to TRBD2. Germline V gives CDR1 MGHRA, CDR2 YSYEKL. This CDR3 region has 14 residues. V was pared by 4 bases and J by 0 bases, with 0 bases of the junction left unmatched. As DNA, the CDR3 is TGCGCCAGCAGCCTAGCGGGAAGCACAGATACGCAGTATTTT. Protein: CASSLAGSTDTQYF.

The chain combines TRBV28 with TRBJ2-7; D might be TRBD2 (6 bases). Germline V CDR1 and CDR2: MDHEN, SYDVKM. The CDR3 extends over 15 amino acids. The V and J ends lost 6 bases and 2 bases respectively, with 17 bases between them. CDR3 DNA: TGTGCCAGCAGCCTGACCCTAGCGCTCACCTACGAGCAGTACTTC. It specifies CASSLTLALTYEQYF. Variable domain in full (rest from reference TRBV28 and TRBJ2-7): DVKVTQSSRYLVKRTGEKVFLECVQDMDHENMFWYRQDPGLGLRLIYFSYDVKMKEKGDIPEGYSVSREKKERFSLILESASTNQTSMYLCASSLTLALTYEQYFGPGTRLTVT.

The V and J genes are TRBV28 and TRBJ2-1; maybe TRBD1 (6 bases). Germline V gene lookup returns CDR1 MDHEN and CDR2 SYDVKM. The CDR3 sequence is 15 residues long. With 6 bases removed from V and 0 bases from J, the gap between germline ends came to 12 bases. The CDR3 loop is CASSSQGFSYNEQFF. The CDR3, as DNA: TGTGCCAGCAGCTCACAGGGATTCTCCTACAATGAGCAGTTCTTC.

This chain connects TRBV9 to TRBJ2-4; tentative D call: TRBD1 (6 bases). V was shortened by 0 bases and J by 5 bases, with 15 bases between the two germline ends. The CDR3 is 16 residues long. Germline V gene lookup returns CDR1 SGDLS and CDR2 YYNGEE. The CDR3 sequence: CASSVEGDQYQNIQYF. The CDR3 DNA reads as TGTGCCAGCAGCGTAGAGGGGGACCAATACCAAAACATTCAGTACTTC.

The chain recombines TRBV11-2 with TRBJ2-2, with D possibly being TRBD2 (6 bases). The CDR3 contains 16 residues. From germline, CDR1 is SGHAT and CDR2 FQNNGV. V was pared by 1 base and J by 2 bases, with 11 bases between. The CDR3 spells CASSLGVSGNTGELFF. DNA for the CDR3: TGTGCCAGCAGCTTAGGGGTTAGCGGAAACACCGGGGAGCTGTTTTTT.

This chain joins TRBV19 and TRBJ1-4; D is ambiguous. V gave up 10 bases and J gave up 0 bases, with 12 bases separating them. CDR3 size: 14 residues. The germline gives CDR1 LNHDA, CDR2 SQIVND (reference sequence). The CDR3 DNA follows: TGTGCCACAAGCCCGAGTGCAACTAATGAAAAACTGTTTTTT. Amino acid sequence: CATSPSATNEKLFF.

The rearrangement joins TRBV6-5 to TRBJ1-1; the D gene is possibly TRBD1 (6 bases). Trimming took off 6 bases at V and 6 bases at J, with 17 bases between the two ends. The CDR3 is made up of 14 amino acids. The germline V gene has CDR1 MNHEY and CDR2 SVGAGI. The CDR3 region has the DNA TGTGCCAGCAGCATCTTGGGGGGGCGGGCTGAAGCTTTCTTT. It encodes CASSILGGRAEAFF.

This chain uses TRBV4-1 with TRBJ2-1; 9 bases align to TRBD2. Trimming cost V 4 bases and J 1 base; bases outside gene matches: 20. Germline loops: CDR1 MGHRA, CDR2 YSYEKL. This CDR3 has 21 residues. DNA of the CDR3: TGCGCCAGCAGCCCCACCTTACTGGCGGGAGGGCCGGCATGGTCCTACAATGAGCAGTTCTTC. The encoded protein is CASSPTLLAGGPAWSYNEQFF.